This entry lists 3 T cell receptor beta chains sequenced from one sample in a study of T cell responses to AZD1222 COVID-19 vaccine. Only in-frame clones appear in the TCRdb table, and some are missing; sequencing was by immunoSEQ multiplex PCR. The table lists around 160,000 clones, just over 90% of them singletons. Sequenced material: peripheral blood, taken on day 0 of MenACWY control vaccination. These receptor sequences come from an adult in good health.

CDR3 loop: CASSQDLIGDRGFEAFF. Here the CDR3 DNA reads TGTGCCAGCAGCCAAGATTTGATCGGGGACAGGGGATTCGAAGCTTTCTTT. The chain uses TRBV3-1 (or the pseudogene TRBV3-2) and TRBJ1-1; 10 nucleotides agree with TRBD1. The V and J ends lost 0 bases and 8 bases, in that order; junction bases with no gene match: 12. The CDR3 runs 17 residues. Germline assignment: CDR1 LGHDT and CDR2 YNNKEL (reference sequence).

There are a few counts of this clone. The chain couples TRBV12-3 or TRBV12-4 to TRBJ1-1; a possible D gene is TRBD1 (6 bases). V gave up 5 bases and J gave up 11 bases, with 18 bases separating them. The CDR3 spans 13 residues. The CDR3 here is CASSHHRELVAFF. DNA for the CDR3: TGTGCCAGCAGTCACCACAGGGAGTTGGTGGCTTTCTTT.

This clone was recorded once. The chain links TRBV7-6 to TRBJ2-7; TRBD2 matches 7 bases. CDR3 length equals 19 residues. CDR1 and CDR2 (germline): SGHVS, FNYEAQ. V lost 1 base, J lost 2 bases, and 17 bases stayed unmatched. This CDR3 is CASSLGAGTGVSSPYEQYF. CDR3 bases: TGTGCCAGCAGCTTAGGAGCGGGGACCGGGGTATCCTCCCCCTACGAGCAGTACTTC.